Listed here are 20 T cell receptor beta chains from one sample, sequenced in a study of T cell repertoires in cytomegalovirus infection. What these receptors recognize is not known. One entry per CDR3 protein results from TCRdb running MiXCR on the reads. The profile covers 900,000 to 950,000 distinct CDR3 sequences, with less than 40% appearing a single time and more than 12% taken by the ten largest. The material sequenced was cultured CD8+ T cells from PBMCs, taken from culture after CMV antigen stimulation. These receptors originate from a human donor in good health (CMV status not recorded). Some clones in this sample may be carry-over from other donors' samples.

To note about this clonotype: A read error is possible here, since a much larger clone lies one base away. The chain carries TRBV7-6 and TRBJ1-6; D gene uncertain. Germline V lookup: CDR1 SGHVS, CDR2 FNYEAQ. The CDR3 spans 17 residues. CDR3: CANSSTHASSYNSPLHF. The CDR3 bases are TGTGCCAACAGCTCAACACACGCCAGCTCCTATAATTCACCCCTCCACTTT.

The table lists this clonotype with many counts. CDR3 region: CASSLDGQGVFQETQYF. The CDR3 DNA is TGTGCCAGCAGCCTAGATGGACAGGGGGTTTTTCAAGAGACCCAGTACTTC. The chain has TRBV7-2 and TRBJ2-5, with 10 bases lining up with TRBD1. V was clipped by 5 bases and J by 2 bases; unmatched bases: 11. Per the germline V gene, CDR1 is SGHTA and CDR2 is FQGNSA. CDR3 length: 17 residues. The full variable domain, with the rest looked up from reference TRBV7-2 and TRBJ2-5, is GAGVSQSPSNKVTEKGKDVELRCDPISGHTALYWYRQSLGQGLEFLIYFQGNSAPDKSGLPSDRFSAERTGGSVSTLTIQRTQQEDSAVYLCASSLDGQGVFQETQYFGPGTRLLVL.

The CDR3 DNA is TGTGCCAGCCCCCAGGGTGTGGGAGGGGAACAGCCCCAGCATTTT. Protein: CASPQGVGGEQPQHF. The chain links TRBV6-8 to TRBJ1-5; weak D call: TRBD1 (5 bases). Germline CDR1 is MNHGY and CDR2 is SAAAGT. The CDR3 contains 15 residues. Trimming removed 8 bases at V and 7 bases at J, with 21 bases between.

The chain is built from TRBV10-3 and TRBJ2-3, with D tentatively TRBD1 (6 bases). Trimming removed 5 bases at V and 2 bases at J, with 14 bases between. Germline V gene lookup returns CDR1 ENHRY and CDR2 SYGVKD. The CDR3 covers 15 residues. The chain's CDR3 is CAISSDRLDTDTQYF. The CDR3 region has the DNA TGTGCCATCAGTTCCGACAGGCTGGACACAGATACGCAGTATTTT.

This clonotype has more than one count but fewer than ten. This chain joins TRBV7-6 and TRBJ2-3; possible D gene TRBD2, 7 bases. Per germline, CDR1 SGHVS and CDR2 FNYEAQ. Trimming cost V 4 bases and J 2 bases, with 19 bases left between them. The CDR3 covers 17 residues. CDR3 sequence: CASSSGRGGINTDTQYF. CDR3 bases: TGTGCCAGCAGCTCCGGTAGGGGGGGGATTAACACAGATACGCAGTATTTT.

This clonotype was detected many times. The chain joins TRBV7-4 to TRBJ1-1, with D hard to call. The CDR3 spans 11 residues. Germline assignment: CDR1 SGHVT and CDR2 SQSDAQ. V lost 3 bases and J lost 7, with 6 bases in between. The CDR3 here is CASSLYLEAFF. CDR3 coding DNA: TGTGCCAGCAGCTTGTATCTTGAAGCTTTCTTT.

Remarks on this clonotype: The junction departs from the called germline gene at one end, perhaps through a read error. CDR3 bases: TGTGTCAGCAGTGAGGTCTCGGATGACAATGAGCAGTTCTTC. It specifies CVSSEVSDDNEQFF. V gene TRBV6-8 combines with J gene TRBJ2-1, with D uncertain. This CDR3 has 14 amino acids. Germline CDR1 is MNHGY and CDR2 is SAAAGT.

The chain is built from TRBV14 and TRBJ1-1; tentatively, D is TRBD1 (6 bases). This CDR3 spans 17 amino acids. V was cut by 1 base and J by 4 bases, with 19 bases left in between. The germline V gene encodes CDR1 SGHDN and CDR2 FVKESK. In DNA form, the CDR3 reads TGTGCCAGCAGCCAAGTCGTGGACAGTCTCCTGGGCACTGAAGCTTTCTTT. Translating it yields CASSQVVDSLLGTEAFF.

This clonotype was detected only a few times. V and J are TRBV6-6 and TRBJ2-1, with D possibly TRBD2 on 5 matching bases. CDR1 and CDR2 (germline): MNHNY, SVGAGI (reference sequence). V was trimmed by 6 bases and J by 5 bases, leaving 11 bases between them. This CDR3 is built from 13 residues. CDR3 nucleotide sequence: TGTGCCAGCAGCCAGGACTGGGACAATGAGCAGTTCTTC. Its translation is CASSQDWDNEQFF.

J is TRBJ1-5 and V is TRBV20-1; 9 bases match TRBD1. CDR1 is DFQATT, CDR2 SNEGSKA, per germline (reference sequence). Trimming removed 1 base from V and 4 bases from J; junction bases left unmatched: 5. The CDR3 sequence is 15 residues long. In nucleotides, the CDR3 is TGCAGTGCTAGAGCCGGGACAGGGATTAATCAGCCCCAGCATTTT. It codes for CSARAGTGINQPQHF.

For this clonotype: A much larger clone differs from this one at a single base, so this may be a read error. The chain links TRBV7-6 to TRBJ2-3, with a possible D match to TRBD1 (5 bases). Germline V gene lookup returns CDR1 SGHVS and CDR2 FNYEAQ. This CDR3 region has 17 residues. V was shortened by 5 bases and J by 1 base, with 19 bases between the two germline ends. In DNA form, the CDR3 reads TGTGCCAGCAGCCTCGGATCCAGGATAGGGGGCACAGATACGCAGTATTTT. This codes for CASSLGSRIGGTDTQYF.

The genes are TRBV29-1 and TRBJ2-3, with D perhaps matching TRBD1 (5 bases). The CDR3 extends over 17 amino acids. V gave up 0 bases and J gave up 6 bases, with 22 bases separating them. CDR1 is SQVTM, CDR2 ANQGSEA, per germline. CDR3 bases: TGCAGCGTTGAAGATCCTTCGGCAGGGCAGGCTGACGATACGCAGTATTTT. Encoded protein: CSVEDPSAGQADDTQYF.

As DNA, the CDR3 is TGTGCCAGCAGCGTTGACAGCGCCAATCAGCCCCAGCATTTT. Translated: CASSVDSANQPQHF. The chain carries TRBV7-9 and TRBJ1-5, with D possibly TRBD1 on 5 matching bases. This CDR3 has 14 amino acids. The germline V gene encodes CDR1 SEHNR and CDR2 FQNEAQ (reference sequence). V dropped 5 bases and J dropped 3 bases, with 11 bases sitting between them.

This clonotype showed up many times. The chain combines TRBV7-8 with TRBJ2-7, with D uncertain. Trimming took 2 bases from V and 0 from J, leaving 11 bases between them. The CDR3 is made up of 15 amino acids. Germline assignment: CDR1 SGHVS and CDR2 FQNEAQ. CDR3 loop: CASSLNFGSSYEQYF. In DNA, the CDR3 is TGTGCCAGCAGCTTAAATTTTGGCAGCTCCTACGAGCAGTACTTC. The entire variable domain, with the rest obtained from reference TRBV7-8 and TRBJ2-7, is as follows: GAGVSQSPRYKVAKRGQDVALRCDPISGHVSLFWYQQALGQGPEFLTYFQNEAQLDKSGLPSDRFFAERPEGSVSTLKIQRTQQEDSAVYLCASSLNFGSSYEQYFGPGTRLTVT.

The gene calls are TRBV13 and TRBJ2-1, with 8 bases fitting TRBD2. The CDR3 spans 15 residues. Germline V lookup: CDR1 PRHDT, CDR2 FYEKMQ (reference sequence). V gave up 5 bases and J gave up 8 bases; unmatched junction bases: 11. CDR3 amino acids: CASSPRGGDLDEQFF. In nucleotides, the CDR3 is TGTGCCAGCAGCCCCCGGGGGGGCGATTTAGATGAGCAGTTCTTC. The full variable domain, its missing parts supplied by reference TRBV13 and TRBJ2-1, is AAGVIQSPRHLIKEKRETATLKCYPIPRHDTVYWYQQGPGQDPQFLISFYEKMQSDKGSIPDRFSAQQFSDYHSELNMSSLELGDSALYFCASSPRGGDLDEQFFGPGTRLTVL.

Many counts were recorded for this clonotype. The V gene is TRBV7-8, the J gene TRBJ2-7, with no clear D. Per germline, CDR1 SGHVS and CDR2 FQNEAQ. V was trimmed by 5 bases and J by 3 bases, leaving 8 bases between them. The CDR3 length is 12 residues. CDR3 residues: CASSPDVYEQYV. The CDR3 DNA sequence: TGTGCCAGCAGCCCGGACGTCTACGAGCAGTACGTC.

This clonotype came up a few times. This sequence joins TRBV7-9 and TRBJ1-5, with 9 bases identical to TRBD1. V shed 3 bases and J 0 bases; nucleotides not matched to a gene: 9. This CDR3 is built from 18 residues. CDR1 and CDR2 from the germline V gene are SEHNR and FQNEAQ (reference sequence). CDR3 region: CASSFSSGQGNSNQPQHF. CDR3 DNA sequence: TGTGCCAGCAGCTTTAGTTCGGGACAGGGAAATAGCAATCAGCCCCAGCATTTT.

Note on this clonotype: A much larger clone is a single base away; this may be a read error. This chain uses TRBV7-2 with TRBJ2-1; maybe TRBD1 (6 bases). The CDR3 sequence is 13 residues long. Germline V lookup: CDR1 SGHTA, CDR2 FQGNSA. CDR3 sequence reads: CASSLGGLSELFF. CDR3 nucleotides: TGTGCCAGCAGCTTAGGGGGGCTAAGTGAGCTGTTCTTC.

The genes are TRBV19 and TRBJ2-4, with TRBD1 matching 10 bases. V gave up 4 bases and J gave up 1 base; unmatched junction bases: 4. Germline CDR1 and CDR2: LNHDA and SQIVND (reference sequence). CDR3 length equals 16 residues. This chain's CDR3 is CASSTGTGEAKNIQYF. In DNA, the CDR3 is TGTGCCAGTAGTACCGGGACAGGGGAGGCCAAAAACATTCAGTACTTC.

This clonotype was picked up many times. The chain recombines TRBV2 with TRBJ2-3, with 7 bases identical to TRBD1. This CDR3 contains 14 residues. The trim removed 3 bases at V and 2 bases at J, leaving 2 bases unmatched. Germline lookup yields CDR1 SNHLY and CDR2 FYNNEI. The chain's CDR3 is CASSEGQHTDTQYF. CDR3 nucleotides: TGTGCCAGCAGTGAGGGACAGCACACAGATACGCAGTATTTT. Combining the CDR3 with reference TRBV2 and TRBJ2-3 gives the whole variable domain EPEVTQTPSHQVTQMGQEVILRCVPISNHLYFYWYRQILGQKVEFLVSFYNNEISEKSEIFDDQFSVERPDGSNFTLKIRSTKLEDSAMYFCASSEGQHTDTQYFGPGTRLTVL.